This T cell receptor beta chain was sequenced during a study of control samples from healthy donors and cancer patients. This clone showed up just a few times. V shed 4 bases and J 9 bases; nucleotides not matched to a gene: 3. The CDR3 covers 12 residues. Looked up from germline, CDR1 is SGHTA and CDR2 is FQGNSA. Only in-frame clones appear in the TCRdb table, and some are missing; sequencing was by immunoSEQ multiplex PCR. Of roughly 130,000 clones in the sample, 91% were seen once. The receptor's source is a man between 18 and 35 years old in good health. The J gene is TRBJ2-1, the V gene TRBV7-2; 7 bases align to TRBD2. Material: blood. The chain's CDR3 is CASSWTRIEQFF. CDR3 coding DNA: TGTGCCAGCAGCTGGACTAGAATTGAGCAGTTCTTC. The whole variable domain, filled in from reference TRBV7-2 and TRBJ2-1, reads GAGVSQSPSNKVTEKGKDVELRCDPISGHTALYWYRQSLGQGLEFLIYFQGNSAPDKSGLPSDRFSAERTGGSVSTLTIQRTQQEDSAVYLCASSWTRIEQFFGPGTRLTVL.